The 20 T cell receptor beta chains below were found in one sample sequenced in a study of cytomegalovirus exposure and HLA in healthy donors. PCR was performed using 60 Vbeta and 13 Jbeta primers. Method: immunoSEQ multiplex PCR; TCRdb's copy keeps in-frame clones and lacks some. The repertoire has 80,000 to 100,000 clones, around 77% of them found once; the top ten carry less than 9.5%. Source material: PBMCs. Receptors originate from a young man in good health and CMV-seronegative.

V gene TRBV5-1 combines with J gene TRBJ2-1; D is perhaps TRBD2 (7 bases). From germline, CDR1 is SGHRS and CDR2 YFSETQ. The V gene lost 2 bases and the J gene lost 8 bases, with 14 bases spanning the gap. This CDR3 is built from 14 residues. CDR3 in DNA: TGCGCCAGCAGCTTTTGGGGGGCGGGGGATGAGCAGTTCTTC. Its protein product is CASSFWGAGDEQFF.

This chain uses TRBV11-2 with TRBJ2-7; 9 bases agree with TRBD1. Trimming took 3 bases from V and 2 from J; bases not matched to a gene: 8. This CDR3 is built from 16 residues. Germline lookup yields CDR1 SGHAT and CDR2 FQNNGV. CDR3 sequence: CASSLLFGTGPYEQYF. In DNA form, the CDR3 reads TGTGCCAGCAGCTTGTTATTTGGGACAGGGCCCTACGAGCAGTACTTC.

V usage is TRBV7-2 and J usage is TRBJ1-1, with D tentatively TRBD1 (6 bases). This CDR3 has 14 residues. Germline V lookup: CDR1 SGHTA, CDR2 FQGNSA. This CDR3 is CAHDNRAPNTEAFF. Here the CDR3 DNA reads TGTGCGCACGACAACAGGGCCCCGAACACTGAAGCTTTCTTT.

The V gene is TRBV5-1, the J gene TRBJ1-1; D remains unclear. Trimming cost V 0 bases and J 3 bases, with 9 bases left between them. The germline CDR1 and CDR2 sequences are SGHRS and YFSETQ. The CDR3 has 14 amino acids. CDR3 loop: CASSLAGPHTEAFF. The CDR3 nucleotides read TGCGCCAGCAGCTTGGCGGGTCCTCACACTGAAGCTTTCTTT.

The J gene is TRBJ1-1, the V gene TRBV7-2, with D unresolved. Germline CDR1 and CDR2: SGHTA and FQGNSA. The CDR3 is made up of 15 amino acids. Between the trimmed V and J ends, which lost 0 bases and 2 bases, there was a span of 10 bases. CDR3 nucleotides: TGTGCCAGCAGCTTAGCTACGGGGAGCAACACTGAAGCTTTCTTT. Protein product: CASSLATGSNTEAFF.

The gene calls are TRBV27 and TRBJ1-5, with TRBD1 identical over 7 bases. J lost 6 bases, V lost 6 bases, and 5 bases had no gene match. The CDR3 runs to 13 residues. CDR1 and CDR2 (germline): MNHEY, SMNVEV (reference sequence). CDR3 loop: CASSTGATQPQHF. Here the CDR3 DNA reads TGTGCCAGCAGCACAGGGGCGACTCAGCCCCAGCATTTT.

The chain combines TRBV11-3 with TRBJ2-1; 8 bases map to TRBD1. The CDR3 length is 13 residues. After removal of 8 bases from V and 6 bases from J, the junction contained 6 bases not matched to a gene. The germline CDR1 and CDR2 sequences are SGHNT and YENEEA. The CDR3 is CASGRTGFNEQFF. The CDR3 bases are TGTGCCAGCGGACGGACAGGGTTCAATGAGCAGTTCTTC.

The genes are TRBV18 and TRBJ1-1, with D perhaps TRBD1 (6 bases). Germline V gives CDR1 KGHSH, CDR2 LQKENI. The CDR3 extends over 15 amino acids. Trimming cost V 5 bases and J 4 bases, with 17 bases left between them. In DNA, the CDR3 is TGTGCCAGCTCATCTGGGGGCGTGAGTCTCACTGAAGCTTTCTTT. This codes for CASSSGGVSLTEAFF.

V and J are TRBV5-1 and TRBJ1-2, with TRBD1 identical over 9 bases. Germline-derived CDR1 and CDR2 are SGHRS and YFSETQ. This CDR3 has 17 amino acids. Trimming cost V 3 bases and J 2 bases; bases outside gene matches: 11. CDR3 region: CASSSDRGPPVNYGYTF. CDR3 DNA sequence: TGCGCCAGCAGCTCGGACAGGGGACCTCCCGTGAACTATGGCTACACCTTC.

The chain has TRBV19 and TRBJ2-7, with D maybe TRBD1 (6 bases). This CDR3 has 16 amino acids. CDR1 LNHDA and CDR2 SQIVND come from the germline V gene (reference sequence). V was clipped by 1 base and J by 1 base, with 14 bases between them. The CDR3 sequence: CASSIVGSGTSYEQYF. The CDR3 DNA sequence: TGTGCCAGTAGTATAGTGGGCTCCGGGACATCCTACGAGCAGTACTTC. Drawing the rest from reference TRBV19 and TRBJ2-7, the complete variable domain is DGGITQSPKYLFRKEGQNVTLSCEQNLNHDAMYWYRQDPGQGLRLIYYSQIVNDFQKGDIAEGYSVSREKKESFPLTVTSAQKNPTAFYLCASSIVGSGTSYEQYFGPGTRLTVT.

This chain joins TRBV2 and TRBJ1-2; unclear D gene. Per germline, CDR1 SNHLY and CDR2 FYNNEI. The CDR3 length is 9 residues. V was trimmed by 8 bases and J by 6 bases, leaving 4 bases between them. CDR3 DNA: TGTGCCAGCCTCGATGGCTACACCTTC. Protein sequence: CASLDGYTF.

CDR3 nucleotide sequence: TGTGCCAGCAGTTTGACAGGGCTGAGCTATGGCTACACCTTC. This gives the protein CASSLTGLSYGYTF. This chain connects TRBV28 to TRBJ1-2; 7 positions agree with TRBD1. Germline V CDR1 and CDR2: MDHEN, SYDVKM. The CDR3 runs to 14 residues. After removal of 3 bases from V and 4 bases from J, the junction contained 5 bases not matched to a gene.

The genes are TRBV5-1 and TRBJ2-5; 8 bases map to TRBD1. CDR1 is SGHRS and CDR2 is YFSETQ in the germline V gene. V shed 1 base and J 5 bases; nucleotides not matched to a gene: 4. This CDR3 is 14 amino acids long. CDR3 sequence (DNA): TGCGCCAGCAGCTTGTCCACAGGGGGTGAGACCCAGTACTTC. Translating it yields CASSLSTGGETQYF.

This clone appeared a single time. The V call is TRBV13, the J call TRBJ1-1; D unclear. CDR1 and CDR2 (germline): PRHDT, FYEKMQ (reference sequence). Trimming removed 1 base from V and 1 base from J, with 13 bases in between. The CDR3 contains 16 residues. CDR3 sequence reads: CASSLDYVVGNTEAFF. CDR3 DNA: TGTGCCAGCAGCTTAGATTACGTCGTCGGGAACACTGAAGCTTTCTTT.

The chain joins TRBV5-6 to TRBJ2-1; TRBD2 is a possible D gene (6 bases). This CDR3 has 16 amino acids. V was shortened by 4 bases and J by 3 bases, with 17 bases between the two germline ends. The germline V gene has CDR1 SGHDT and CDR2 YYEEEE. The CDR3 region has the DNA TGTGCCAGCAGCCCGATGGGGGGAGAGAACTACAATGAGCAGTTCTTC. Encoded protein: CASSPMGGENYNEQFF.

The chain carries TRBV5-1 and TRBJ2-5; unclear D gene. The CDR3 has 15 amino acids. Trimming stripped 0 bases from V and 1 base from J, with 10 bases between. Germline CDR1 SGHRS, CDR2 YFSETQ. The CDR3: CASSLGGQTQETQYF. CDR3 sequence (DNA): TGCGCCAGCAGCTTGGGAGGTCAGACCCAAGAGACCCAGTACTTC.

This chain joins TRBV5-1 and TRBJ2-3; TRBD2 matches at 14 bases. The germline CDR1 and CDR2 sequences are SGHRS and YFSETQ. This CDR3 has 16 residues. V was clipped by 4 bases and J by 8 bases; unmatched bases: 9. The CDR3, as DNA: TGCGCCAGCAGCACGACTAGCGGGGGGGCATGGAGTACGCAGTATTTT. Translated, it gives CASSTTSGGAWSTQYF.

The chain is built from TRBV28 and TRBJ1-6; D is unclear. CDR3 size: 15 residues. From germline, CDR1 is MDHEN and CDR2 SYDVKM. V lost 8 bases and J lost 6, with 17 bases in between. The CDR3 DNA reads TGTGCCAGCGCTCTTGCCCGGGTCTCTAATTCACCCCTCCACTTT. It specifies CASALARVSNSPLHF.

The V call is TRBV29-1, the J call TRBJ2-5, with D perhaps matching TRBD2 (5 bases). The CDR3 loop spans 10 amino acids. Germline CDR1 SQVTM, CDR2 ANQGSEA. V was trimmed by 4 bases and J by 7 bases, leaving 7 bases between them. The CDR3 sequence: CSVALATQYF. CDR3 in DNA: TGCAGCGTTGCTCTAGCGACCCAGTACTTC. Full variable domain (remainder filled in from reference TRBV29-1 and TRBJ2-5): SAVISQKPSRDICQRGTSLTIQCQVDSQVTMMFWYRQQPGQSLTLIATANQGSEATYESGFVIDKFPISRPNLTFSTLTVSNMSPEDSSIYLCSVALATQYFGPGTRLLVL.

V is TRBV12-5 and J is TRBJ2-2; no firm D call. Trimming cost V 2 bases and J 5 bases, with 9 bases left between them. This CDR3 comprises 14 residues. The germline CDR1 and CDR2 sequences are LGHNT and FRNRAP. DNA for the CDR3: TGTGCTAGTGGTTTGACGCTGAGGACCGGGGAGCTGTTTTTT. As protein: CASGLTLRTGELFF.